The rows below give T cell receptor beta chains drawn from one sample of a study of a mutant IDH1 vaccine in newly diagnosed glioma. Their antigens remain unidentified. Assay used: immunoSEQ multiplex PCR; TCRdb lists only in-frame clones, some missing. The sample has 35,000 to 50,000 clones, more than 85% seen once. This specimen consisted of PBMCs, obtained from a glioma patient whose treatment included an IDH1 peptide vaccine. These receptors all come from a man aged 50-60 years with glioma. The CDR3 runs from the conserved cysteine through the conserved F or W. D genes are given only for firm matches. Clone size is stated in some rows and not others, as once, few, many or a class when expanded.

>TRBV11-2|.|TRBJ1-1|.
CASSLEQRTEAFF
TGTGCCAGCAGCTTAGAGCAGAGGACTGAAGCTTTCTTT
>TRBV15|.|TRBJ1-5|.
CATGRDIQPQHF
TGTGCCACCGGCAGAGATATTCAGCCCCAGCATTTT
>TRBV2|.|TRBJ2-2|.
CASSPQRDTGELFF
TGTGCCAGCAGCCCCCAACGTGACACCGGGGAGCTGTTTTTT
>TRBV30|once|TRBJ1-2|.
CAWRGDFFNYGYTF
TGTGCCTGGAGAGGGGACTTTTTTAACTATGGCTACACCTTC
>TRBV6-5|.|TRBJ1-2|TRBD1
CAIRDRGGGYTF
TGTGCCATCCGGGACAGGGGAGGAGGCTACACCTTC
>TRBV10-3|.|TRBJ2-3|.
CAISTGPGTDTQYF
TGTGCCATCAGCACAGGACCCGGCACAGATACGCAGTATTTT
>TRBV6-5|.|TRBJ1-5|TRBD1
CASRQAGQGDQPQHF
TGTGCCAGCAGACAAGCGGGACAGGGTGATCAGCCCCAGCATTTT
>TRBV19|.|TRBJ2-7|.
CASSQGANTYEQYF
TGTGCCAGTAGTCAAGGGGCTAATACCTACGAGCAGTACTTC
>TRBV27|.|TRBJ1-6|.
CASSFSADYYNSPLHF
TGTGCCAGCAGTTTTTCGGCGGACTACTATAATTCACCCCTCCACTTT
>TRBV6-6|once|TRBJ1-1|.
CASSYPGGNTEAFF
TGTGCCAGCAGTTATCCGGGGGGGAACACTGAAGCTTTCTTT
>TRBV19|.|TRBJ1-5|.
CATSEQGGGNQPQHF
TGTGCCACTAGTGAGCAGGGAGGAGGCAATCAGCCCCAGCATTTT
>TRBV7-2|.|TRBJ2-7|.
CASSLLAGDTYEQYF
TGTGCCAGCAGCTTACTGGCAGGCGATACCTACGAGCAGTACTTC
>TRBV4-1|.|TRBJ2-5|TRBD2
CASSHPRGNQETQYF
TGCGCCAGCAGCCATCCGCGGGGGAACCAAGAGACCCAGTACTTC
>TRBV7-9|.|TRBJ2-1|.
CASSLMVGPSYNEQFF
TGTGCCAGCAGCTTAATGGTGGGCCCGTCTTACAATGAGCAGTTCTTC
>TRBV30|once|TRBJ1-2|TRBD1
CAWSQQGSNNYGYTF
TGTGCCTGGAGTCAACAGGGGTCAAATAACTATGGCTACACCTTC
>TRBV6-5|.|TRBJ2-7|TRBD2
CASRAGGSYEQYF
TGTGCCAGCAGGGCGGGAGGCTCCTACGAGCAGTACTTC
>TRBV7-9|.|TRBJ2-7|.
CASSPMEVAGAYEQYF
TGTGCCAGCAGCCCCATGGAGGTGGCAGGGGCCTACGAGCAGTACTTC
>TRBV25-1|.|TRBJ1-2|TRBD1
CASSEIGGAGYTF
TGTGCCAGCAGTGAGATAGGGGGCGCGGGCTACACCTTC
>TRBV9|.|TRBJ1-1|TRBD1
CASSAQGQLNTEAFF
TGTGCCAGCAGCGCGCAGGGACAGCTGAACACTGAAGCTTTCTTT
>TRBV10-1|.|TRBJ2-7|TRBD1
CASSESPTGNYEQYF
TGCGCCAGCAGTGAGTCTCCGACAGGGAACTACGAGCAGTACTTC
>TRBV5-4|.|TRBJ2-7|TRBD1
CASTDQETGGYEQYF
TGTGCCAGCACCGACCAAGAGACAGGGGGCTACGAGCAGTACTTC
>TRBV19|.|TRBJ1-5|.
CASSTPREGGNVPQHF
TGTGCCAGTAGTACGCCGCGTGAAGGGGGAAATGTGCCCCAGCATTTT
>TRBV5-5|.|TRBJ1-2|.
CASSSGSRGYTF
TGTGCCAGCAGCTCCGGATCGCGAGGCTACACCTTC
>TRBV25-1|once|TRBJ1-5|.
CASSEYGGAQHF
TGTGCCAGCAGTGAATATGGGGGGGCCCAGCATTTT
>TRBV4-1|.|TRBJ1-1|TRBD1
CASSQGEDRAGYTEAFF
TGCGCCAGCAGCCAGGGAGAAGACAGGGCGGGGTACACTGAAGCTTTCTTT
>TRBV10-1|few|TRBJ1-2|.
CASSEKRWDGYTF
TGCGCCAGCAGTGAGAAAAGGTGGGATGGCTACACCTTC
>TRBV27|.|TRBJ1-1|.
CASSLSILGNTEAFF
TGTGCCAGCAGTTTATCAATCTTGGGGAACACTGAAGCTTTCTTT
>TRBV15|.|TRBJ2-3|TRBD2
CATSTPSGPLTSTDTQYF
TGTGCCACCAGCACCCCTAGCGGGCCGTTGACTAGCACAGATACGCAGTATTTT
>TRBV6-6|.|TRBJ1-5|.
CASRGADSNQPQHF
TGTGCCAGCAGGGGAGCAGACAGCAATCAGCCCCAGCATTTT
>TRBV7-9|.|TRBJ2-5|.
CASPGPKGETQYF
TGTGCCAGTCCCGGACCCAAGGGAGAGACCCAGTACTTC
>TRBV7-2|.|TRBJ2-3|.
CASSLVSDSTDTQYF
TGTGCCAGCAGCTTAGTTTCAGACTCGACAGATACGCAGTATTTT
>TRBV19|.|TRBJ2-5|.
CASSIDPAIGTQYF
TGTGCCAGTAGTATAGATCCGGCGATTGGGACCCAGTACTTC
>TRBV18|.|TRBJ2-5|.
CASSPNAGQETQYF
TGTGCCAGCTCACCAAACGCAGGCCAAGAGACCCAGTACTTC
>TRBV7-9|.|TRBJ2-7|.
CASSPQGTYEQYF
TGTGCCAGCAGCCCTCAAGGGACCTACGAGCAGTACTTC
>TRBV2|.|TRBJ1-1|TRBD1
CASSEGRGRGRVTEAFF
TGTGCCAGCAGTGAAGGCCGAGGGAGGGGGCGCGTCACTGAAGCTTTCTTT
>TRBV5-1|.|TRBJ1-4|.
CASSGIGLNEKLFF
TGCGCCAGCAGTGGAATAGGTTTAAATGAAAAACTGTTTTTT
>TRBV30|few|TRBJ1-1|.
CAWSGGAVNTEAFF
TGTGCCTGGAGTGGCGGGGCGGTGAACACTGAAGCTTTCTTT
>TRBV4-1|once|TRBJ1-2|.
CASSQDSGSAYGYTF
TGCGCCAGCAGCCAAGATTCCGGCAGCGCCTATGGCTACACCTTC
>TRBV27|once|TRBJ2-3|.
CASSLSGARTDTQYF
TGTGCCAGCAGTTTAAGTGGGGCACGGACAGATACGCAGTATTTT
>TRBV27|.|TRBJ1-2|.
CASSLSGLGDYGYTF
TGTGCCAGCAGTTTATCGGGGCTCGGGGACTATGGCTACACCTTC
>TRBV30|.|TRBJ1-2|TRBD1
CAWSARGPRRGYTF
TGTGCCTGGAGCGCAAGGGGGCCAAGGCGGGGCTACACCTTC
>TRBV7-9|.|TRBJ2-3|.
CASSENLDTQYF
TGTGCCAGCAGTGAGAATTTAGATACGCAGTATTTT
>TRBV11-3|.|TRBJ1-2|.
CASSTLWYGYTF
TGTGCCAGCAGCACCCTCTGGTATGGCTACACCTTC
>TRBV27|.|TRBJ1-2|TRBD1
CASSLTGVGGYTF
TGTGCCAGCAGTCTGACAGGGGTGGGCGGCTACACCTTC
>TRBV5-1|once|TRBJ1-2|.
CASSAGDFNYGYTF
TGCGCCAGCAGCGCCGGGGATTTTAACTATGGCTACACCTTC
>TRBV27|.|TRBJ1-4|.
CASGAPGADEKLFF
TGTGCCAGCGGTGCCCCCGGCGCGGATGAAAAACTGTTTTTT
>TRBV7-2|.|TRBJ2-5|TRBD2
CASSRGGTQETQYF
TGTGCCAGCAGCCGCGGGGGGACCCAAGAGACCCAGTACTTC
>TRBV28|.|TRBJ1-1|.
CASSLWEGRMNTEAFF
TGTGCCAGCAGTTTATGGGAGGGGAGGATGAACACTGAAGCTTTCTTT
>TRBV7-9|.|TRBJ1-2|.
CASSPPTESGYGYTF
TGTGCCAGCAGCCCGCCGACAGAAAGTGGCTATGGCTACACCTTC
>TRBV6-1|once|TRBJ1-1|.
CASRTGHLVSEAFF
TGTGCCAGCAGGACGGGACATCTCGTCTCTGAAGCTTTCTTT
>TRBV6-5|.|TRBJ1-2|.
CASRQGGNGYTF
TGTGCCAGCAGACAGGGAGGGAATGGCTACACCTTC
>TRBV11-2|.|TRBJ2-7|.
CASKRQGGYEQYF
TGTGCCAGCAAGAGGCAGGGGGGCTACGAGCAGTACTTC
>TRBV28|.|TRBJ1-1|.
CASSPHGRSHEAFF
TGTGCCAGCAGTCCCCACGGACGGTCTCATGAAGCTTTCTTT
>TRBV30|once|TRBJ1-3|.
CAWGQVPFSGNTIYF
TGTGCCTGGGGGCAGGTTCCCTTCTCTGGAAACACCATATATTTT
>TRBV29-1|.|TRBJ1-5|.
CSVVTGSSNQPQHF
TGCAGCGTTGTAACGGGTTCTAGCAATCAGCCCCAGCATTTT